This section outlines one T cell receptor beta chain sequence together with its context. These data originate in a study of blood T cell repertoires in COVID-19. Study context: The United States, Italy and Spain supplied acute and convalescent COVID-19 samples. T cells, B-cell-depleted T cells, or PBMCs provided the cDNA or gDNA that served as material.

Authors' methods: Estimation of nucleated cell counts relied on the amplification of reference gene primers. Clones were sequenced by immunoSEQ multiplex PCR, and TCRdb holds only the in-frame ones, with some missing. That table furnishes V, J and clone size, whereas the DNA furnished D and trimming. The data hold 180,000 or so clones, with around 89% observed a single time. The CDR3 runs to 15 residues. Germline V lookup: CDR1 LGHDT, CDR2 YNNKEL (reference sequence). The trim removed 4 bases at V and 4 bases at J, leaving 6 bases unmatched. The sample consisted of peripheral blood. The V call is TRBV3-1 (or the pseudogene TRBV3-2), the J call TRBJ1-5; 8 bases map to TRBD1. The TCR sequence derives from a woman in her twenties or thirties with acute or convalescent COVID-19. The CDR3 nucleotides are TGTGCCAGCAGCCGACAGGGGATTGGGAATCAGCCCCAGCATTTT. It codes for CASSRQGIGNQPQHF.